This TCR beta chain was captured by sequencing in a study of cytomegalovirus exposure and HLA in healthy donors. Comment on this clone: What it binds is not known.

The PCR contained 60 Vbeta and 13 Jbeta primers. Profiled with immunoSEQ multiplex PCR; TCRdb holds only in-frame clones, not every one. The table lists 200,000 to 250,000 clones, approximately 84% of them singletons. Study-level findings and limits: Whilst most TCR sequences proved rare, a subset of public TCRs occurred across many donors.

Sequenced sample: PBMCs. This TCR derives from a woman in her thirties or forties in good health and CMV-seronegative.

The CDR3 protein is CASSQGAGGRAGEQYF. The CDR3 DNA is TGTGCCAGCAGCCAAGGCGCGGGGGGCCGGGCGGGGGAGCAGTACTTC. V and J are TRBV4-2 and TRBJ2-7, with TRBD2 identical over 8 bases. Trimming cost V 1 base and J 7 bases; bases outside gene matches: 12. Germline lookup yields CDR1 LGHNA and CDR2 YNFKEQ. The CDR3 sequence is 16 residues long.